These 21 T cell receptor beta chains were sequenced from one sample in a study of control samples from healthy donors and cancer patients (dated by TCRdb to 2020 to 2021). Libraries were made using the immunoSEQ multiplex PCR assay. TCRdb re-hosts the immuneACCESS table, in-frame sequences only. Its copies lack some clones; in the studies checked, an unresolved V gene accounts for under half of them, and the cause for the rest is not known. The sample has approximately 84,000 clones on record, approximately 82% of them singletons. About 10% of the sample goes to the ten largest clones. Sequenced sample: blood. These receptors were taken from an older woman in good health.

The chain uses TRBV11-3 and TRBJ2-2; 8 bases fit TRBD2. Germline assignment: CDR1 SGHNT and CDR2 YENEEA. The ends lost 11 bases at V and 4 bases at J; junction bases unmatched: 6. CDR3 size: 13 residues. The CDR3 DNA sequence: TGTGCCTCCGGGGGGGGTTTCACCGGGGAGCTGTTTTTT. Translating it yields CASGGGFTGELFF.

V usage is TRBV9 and J usage is TRBJ2-1, with D perhaps TRBD1 or TRBD2 (5 bases each). The CDR3 has 14 residues. Germline V CDR1 and CDR2: SGDLS, YYNGEE. Deletions cut 0 bases from V and 6 bases from J, with 10 bases between. DNA for the CDR3: TGTGCCAGCAGCGTAGACTTGAGGGGCAATGAGCAGTTCTTC. It is translated as CASSVDLRGNEQFF.

The chain joins TRBV6-4 to TRBJ2-1, with 7 bases matching TRBD2. V dropped 2 bases and J dropped 7; count of bases not matched to a gene: 11. The CDR3 length is 16 residues. In germline, CDR1 is MRHNA, CDR2 SNTAGT. The DNA of the CDR3 is TGTGCCAGCAGTGACCCTAGCGGTCACGATATAAATGAGCAGTTCTTC. Translated, it gives CASSDPSGHDINEQFF.

The chain has TRBV6-5 and TRBJ1-4; 10 bases align to TRBD1. The CDR3 has 15 residues. Germline V gene data show CDR1 as MNHEY and CDR2 as SVGAGI. The V segment lost 5 bases and the J segment 8 bases; nucleotides outside the gene matches: 8. The CDR3 loop reads CASSTRGTGAEKLFF. The CDR3 DNA is TGTGCCAGCAGTACTCGCGGGACAGGGGCCGAAAAACTGTTTTTT.

This chain links TRBV6-1 with TRBJ2-7, with D possibly being TRBD1 or TRBD2 (5 bases each). The length of the CDR3 is 13 residues. Germline CDR1 and CDR2: MNHNS and SASEGT. Trimming cost V 1 base and J 12 bases, with 16 bases left between them. The chain's CDR3 is CASSEGMGTAGYF. The CDR3 DNA sequence: TGTGCCAGCAGTGAAGGTATGGGGACCGCGGGGTACTTC.

This clone is a singleton in its sample. V usage is TRBV18 and J usage is TRBJ2-1; 13 nucleotides match TRBD2. This CDR3 comprises 15 residues. V lost 5 bases to trimming and J lost 8 bases; unmatched junction nucleotides: 6. The germline gives CDR1 KGHSH, CDR2 LQKENI. CDR3 sequence: CASSARLAGGYEQFF. DNA for the CDR3: TGTGCCAGCTCAGCCCGACTAGCGGGAGGCTATGAGCAGTTCTTC.

This chain connects TRBV27 to TRBJ2-7; no clear D. This CDR3 is 14 amino acids long. Germline V CDR1 and CDR2: MNHEY, SMNVEV (reference sequence). V shed 2 bases and J shed 0 bases, with 8 bases lying between them. In nucleotides, the CDR3 is TGTGCCAGCAGTTTAGGCGGAAGCTCCTACGAGCAGTACTTC. Translated, it gives CASSLGGSSYEQYF.

This clone was detected a few times. This rearrangement joins TRBV6-2 or TRBV6-3 to TRBJ2-7, with a weak D call TRBD1 (6 bases). Trimming pared 4 bases from V and 6 bases from J, leaving 10 bases between. Germline lookup yields CDR1 MNHEY and CDR2 SVGEGT. The CDR3 spans 12 residues. In DNA, the CDR3 is TGTGCCAGCAGTTCAGGGGATGGCGAGCAGTACTTC. Protein: CASSSGDGEQYF.

This clone was observed a few times. This rearrangement joins TRBV5-8 to TRBJ2-2, with 9 bases that match TRBD1. This CDR3 spans 15 amino acids. CDR1 and CDR2 (germline): SGHTS, YDEGEE. With 2 bases clipped from V and 4 bases from J, the junction kept 3 bases outside the gene matches. CDR3 bases: TGTGCCAGCAGCTTCGGGACAGGGTCCACCGGGGAGCTGTTTTTT. Translation: CASSFGTGSTGELFF. The entire variable domain, with the rest obtained from reference TRBV5-8 and TRBJ2-2, is as follows: EAGVTQSPTHLIKTRGQQATLRCSPISGHTSVYWYQQALGLGLQFLLWYDEGEERNRGNFPPRFSGRQFPNYSSELNVNALELEDSALYLCASSFGTGSTGELFFGEGSRLTVL.

This clone was counted only a few times. The gene calls are TRBV7-4 and TRBJ1-6; D remains ambiguous. This CDR3 has 16 residues. V lost 6 bases and J 0 bases, leaving 12 bases between the germline ends. Germline CDR1 SGHVT, CDR2 SQSDAQ. The CDR3 reads CASSDWFSSYNSPLHF. The CDR3 bases are TGTGCCAGCAGTGACTGGTTTAGCTCCTATAATTCACCCCTCCACTTT.

This clone was picked up a small number of times. The rearrangement joins TRBV15 to TRBJ1-6; unclear D gene. The germline gives CDR1 LNHNV, CDR2 YYDKDF (reference sequence). This CDR3 is built from 13 residues. V gave up 1 base and J gave up 7 bases, with 5 bases separating them. CDR3 loop: CATSRGANSPLHF. The CDR3 DNA sequence: TGTGCCACCAGCAGAGGGGCCAATTCACCCCTCCACTTT.

The V call is TRBV4-1, the J call TRBJ2-7; TRBD1 aligns across 9 bases. The germline V gene has CDR1 MGHRA and CDR2 YSYEKL. V shed 4 bases and J 7 bases; nucleotides not matched to a gene: 11. The CDR3 is 15 residues long. For the CDR3, the DNA is TGCGCCAGCAGCCTGACCCCGGGACAGGGTGGGGAGCAGTACTTC. Amino acid sequence: CASSLTPGQGGEQYF.

The J gene is TRBJ1-6, the V gene TRBV27, with D maybe TRBD1 (5 bases). This CDR3 is built from 13 residues. V dropped 6 bases and J dropped 14 bases, with 17 bases sitting between them. Germline CDR1 reads MNHEY; CDR2 reads SMNVEV (reference sequence). The CDR3 DNA reads as TGTGCCAGCAGCTCGACGTGGGGCATGGCCCTCCACTTT. This gives the protein CASSSTWGMALHF.

The sample holds one count of this clone. The chain combines TRBV7-2 with TRBJ1-5; D might be TRBD1 (5 bases). Germline CDR1 and CDR2: SGHTA and FQGNSA. This CDR3 is 15 amino acids long. V lost 1 base to trimming and J lost 6 bases, with 13 bases between them. CDR3 amino acids: CASSLGGTIIQPQHF. In nucleotides, the CDR3 is TGTGCCAGCAGCTTAGGTGGGACTATAATTCAGCCCCAGCATTTT.

The V call is TRBV19, the J call TRBJ1-4, with D possibly being TRBD1 (5 bases). This CDR3 is 15 amino acids long. Looked up from germline, CDR1 is LNHDA and CDR2 is SQIVND (reference sequence). V lost 4 bases and J 0 bases, leaving 9 bases between the germline ends. In DNA, the CDR3 is TGTGCCAGTAGTACAGAAGGGGCAACTAATGAAAAACTGTTTTTT. Its translation: CASSTEGATNEKLFF.

The V call is TRBV7-2, the J call TRBJ2-3; TRBD2 agrees at 9 bases. The CDR3 has 17 residues. V lost 1 base, J lost 6 bases, and 11 bases stayed unmatched. Looked up from germline, CDR1 is SGHTA and CDR2 is FQGNSA. As DNA, the CDR3 is TGTGCCAGCAGCTTAGGCGGGGGGGCCCGGGTTACGGATACGCAGTATTTT. As protein: CASSLGGGARVTDTQYF.

The J gene is TRBJ2-7, the V gene TRBV13; possible D gene TRBD1, 5 bases. Germline CDR1 is PRHDT and CDR2 is FYEKMQ (reference sequence). The CDR3 is made up of 14 amino acids. Trimming took off 5 bases at V and 0 bases at J, with 11 bases between the two ends. The CDR3 spells CASSTGSSSYEQYF. The CDR3, as DNA: TGTGCCAGCAGCACAGGAAGCAGCTCCTACGAGCAGTACTTC.

The V and J genes are TRBV28 and TRBJ1-3, with D unresolved. Between the trimmed V and J ends, which lost 5 bases and 6 bases, there was a span of 5 bases. In germline, CDR1 is MDHEN, CDR2 SYDVKM. The CDR3 contains 11 residues. The CDR3 loop reads CASSGLNTIYF. CDR3 DNA sequence: TGTGCCAGCAGTGGGCTAAACACCATATATTTT.

The chain links TRBV7-8 to TRBJ2-7; D not resolved. Germline V gene lookup returns CDR1 SGHVS and CDR2 FQNEAQ. Trimming pared 3 bases from V and 0 bases from J, leaving 9 bases between. This CDR3 comprises 14 residues. The CDR3 region is CASSFRPSSYEQYF. CDR3 nucleotide sequence: TGTGCCAGCAGCTTCAGACCCTCCTCCTACGAGCAGTACTTC.

The chain is built from TRBV15 and TRBJ1-4; 8 nucleotides align to TRBD1. The V segment lost 0 bases and the J segment 7 bases; nucleotides outside the gene matches: 1. The CDR3 extends over 14 amino acids. Germline V CDR1 and CDR2: LNHNV, YYDKDF (reference sequence). CDR3 in amino acids: CATSRDRGLEKLFF. Written as DNA, the CDR3 is TGTGCCACCAGCAGAGACAGGGGGCTTGAAAAACTGTTTTTT.

The V gene is TRBV5-1, the J gene TRBJ2-5; 10 nucleotides match TRBD2. Unmatched junction bases numbered 7, after V lost 3 bases and J lost 2 bases. Germline lookup yields CDR1 SGHRS and CDR2 YFSETQ. This CDR3 is built from 16 residues. CDR3 sequence reads: CASSSATSGQQETQYF. CDR3 DNA: TGCGCCAGCAGCTCCGCGACTAGCGGGCAGCAAGAGACCCAGTACTTC. Filled out from reference TRBV5-1 and TRBJ2-5, the complete variable domain reads KAGVTQTPRYLIKTRGQQVTLSCSPISGHRSVSWYQQTPGQGLQFLFEYFSETQRNKGNFPGRFSGRQFSNSRSEMNVSTLELGDSALYLCASSSATSGQQETQYFGPGTRLLVL.